This T cell receptor beta chain was captured by sequencing in a study of OX40 agonist ivuxolimab in advanced cancers. Study as a whole: While on treatment, patients had intravenous ivuxolimab at 0.01 to 10 mg/kg every 2 weeks. Earlier treatment with anti-PD-1, anti-PD-L1 or anti-CTLA-4 was permitted, and 35% to 45% had received some.

Data came from immunoSEQ multiplex PCR; TCRdb stores just in-frame clones and leaves some out. The sample lists roughly 100,000 clones, more than 75% occurring once. The CDR3 runs to 14 residues. J gave up 6 bases and V 7 bases, and 11 bases lay outside the gene matches. In germline, CDR1 is ENHRY, CDR2 SYGVKD. The sequenced sample was CD4+ or CD8+ T cells sorted from blood, obtained in a trial of the OX40 agonist ivuxolimab. This receptor was identified in an adult with an advanced solid tumor such as melanoma, head and neck, liver or kidney cancer. This chain uses TRBV10-3 with TRBJ1-2; 7 bases fit TRBD1. CDR3 bases: TGTGCCATCACCACGACAGGGAGAGAAGATGGCTACACCTTC. Translated: CAITTTGREDGYTF.